The rows below give T cell receptor beta chains drawn from one sample of a study of beta chain features in type 1 diabetes. Here immunoSEQ multiplex PCR was the method, and the copy in TCRdb shows in-frame clones only, minus some. The table has a few hundred thousand clones, roughly a tenth seen once. Sequenced material: naive CD4+ T cells from blood. The source is a man aged 25 to 40 with type 1 diabetes. The CDR3 runs from the conserved cysteine through the conserved F or W. A D gene is named only where the DNA matches it firmly. Size is omitted from some rows. Given values are once, few, many or a class for expanded clones.

J gene,CDR3 length,D gene,V gene,clone size,CDR3 protein,CDR3 DNA
TRBJ2-7,15,TRBD2,TRBV27,few,CASRRTSGGAYEQYF,TGTGCCAGCAGACGCACTAGCGGGGGGGCCTACGAGCAGTACTTC
TRBJ2-3,16,TRBD2,TRBV11-2,-,CASSLFSGGSTDTQYF,TGTGCCAGCAGCCTCTTTAGCGGGGGAAGCACAGATACGCAGTATTTT
TRBJ2-4,16,-,TRBV1,-,CTSSQYQRGNKNIQYF,TGCACCAGCAGCCAGTACCAGCGGGGGAATAAAAACATTCAGTACTTC
TRBJ1-5,13,-,TRBV6-5,-,CASSRQANQPQHF,TGTGCCAGCAGTAGACAGGCCAATCAGCCCCAGCATTTT
TRBJ1-2,12,-,TRBV19,-,CASSRGERGYTF,TGTGCCAGTAGTAGAGGAGAAAGGGGCTACACCTTC
TRBJ2-1,12,-,TRBV10-3,-,CAISGLNNEQFF,TGTGCCATCAGTGGCCTAAACAATGAGCAGTTCTTC
TRBJ1-1,13,-,TRBV29-1,few,CSVKPGVNAEAFF,TGCAGCGTCAAACCGGGGGTGAACGCTGAAGCTTTCTTT
TRBJ2-5,13,TRBD2,TRBV5-4,-,CASSLWGGETQYF,TGTGCCAGCAGCTTATGGGGGGGGGAGACCCAGTACTTC
TRBJ2-7,14,TRBD1,TRBV7-9,-,CASSFGQGSYEQYF,TGTGCCAGCAGCTTTGGACAGGGATCCTACGAGCAGTACTTC
TRBJ2-2,14,-,TRBV5-4,-,CASSQQGGTGELFF,TGTGCCAGCAGCCAACAGGGTGGAACCGGGGAGCTGTTTTTT
TRBJ1-6,12,-,TRBV5-4,-,CASSPGGSPLHF,TGTGCCAGCAGCCCGGGGGGATCACCCCTCCACTTT
TRBJ2-1,15,TRBD2,TRBV11-2,few,CASSEHLAAYNEQFF,TGTGCCAGCAGCGAGCACCTAGCGGCTTACAATGAGCAGTTCTTC
TRBJ1-2,13,TRBD1,TRBV28,-,CASSTRQGAGYTF,TGTGCCAGCAGTACACGACAGGGTGCTGGCTACACCTTC
TRBJ2-2,11,-,TRBV20-1,-,CSAIAAGELFF,TGCAGTGCTATTGCGGCCGGGGAGCTGTTTTTT
TRBJ2-7,15,TRBD1,TRBV7-2,few,CASRKGTGTSYEQYF,TGTGCCAGCAGAAAAGGGACAGGGACCTCCTACGAGCAGTACTTC
TRBJ1-5,12,-,TRBV18,-,CASSRGGQPQHF,TGTGCCAGCTCACGGGGAGGACAGCCCCAGCATTTT
TRBJ1-2,13,-,TRBV25-1,few,CASSTDLRGGYTF,TGTGCCAGCAGTACGGACCTTAGGGGAGGCTACACCTTC
TRBJ1-1,12,-,TRBV28,-,CASSLEVTEAFF,TGTGCCAGCAGTTTAGAGGTGACTGAAGCTTTCTTT
TRBJ1-1,14,TRBD1,TRBV9,few,CASGRTGRNTEAFF,TGTGCCAGCGGGCGGACAGGGAGAAACACTGAAGCTTTCTTT
TRBJ2-5,14,-,TRBV9,-,CASSVVGGDETQYF,TGTGCCAGCAGCGTAGTAGGGGGAGATGAGACCCAGTACTTC
TRBJ2-7,13,TRBD1,TRBV5-4,-,CASSQDRGYEQYF,TGTGCCAGCAGCCAGGACAGGGGCTACGAGCAGTACTTC
TRBJ2-7,12,-,TRBV7-2,-,CASSLSFYEQYF,TGTGCCAGCAGCCTCTCTTTCTACGAGCAGTACTTC
TRBJ2-3,13,-,TRBV11-2,-,CASSLDQGRRAYF,TGTGCCAGCAGCTTAGATCAGGGCAGGAGAGCGTATTTT
TRBJ2-3,15,-,TRBV23-1,few,CASARGVGITDTQYF,TGCGCCAGCGCCAGGGGGGTTGGAATCACAGATACGCAGTATTTT
TRBJ2-1,14,TRBD2,TRBV7-9,-,CASLRTSGVDEQFF,TGTGCCAGCTTGAGGACTAGCGGAGTCGATGAGCAGTTCTTC
TRBJ2-2,17,TRBD2,TRBV7-9,-,CASSPGTSGKGTGELFF,TGTGCCAGCAGCCCTGGGACTAGCGGGAAGGGCACCGGGGAGCTGTTTTTT
TRBJ1-2,11,TRBD1,TRBV7-9,few,CAGTVLEGYTF,TGTGCCGGGACAGTATTAGAAGGCTACACCTTC
TRBJ2-5,17,-,TRBV9,-,CASSLPSGGEYQETQYF,TGTGCCAGCAGCCTCCCGTCCGGGGGAGAGTACCAAGAGACCCAGTACTTC
TRBJ1-5,14,-,TRBV2,once,CASTRTEGSQPQHF,TGTGCCAGCACCAGGACAGAGGGTAGTCAGCCCCAGCATTTT
TRBJ2-5,16,TRBD2,TRBV4-2,-,CASSQDASGGAKTQYF,TGTGCCAGCAGCCAAGATGCTAGCGGGGGGGCGAAGACCCAGTACTTC
TRBJ1-3,15,-,TRBV14,few,CASSLEPYSGNTIYF,TGTGCCAGCAGCCTCGAACCCTACTCTGGAAACACCATATATTTT
TRBJ1-5,14,-,TRBV7-9,-,CASSPNGVSQPQHF,TGTGCCAGCAGCCCGAACGGGGTGAGCCAGCCCCAGCATTTT
TRBJ2-7,15,TRBD1,TRBV7-9,-,CASSFFKTGDDEQYF,TGTGCCAGCAGCTTCTTCAAGACAGGGGACGACGAGCAGTACTTC
TRBJ2-7,15,TRBD1,TRBV4-1,few,CASSPGQGASYEQYF,TGCGCCAGCAGCCCCGGACAGGGGGCTTCCTACGAGCAGTACTTC
TRBJ1-5,15,-,TRBV19,few,CASSARDFLGQPQHF,TGTGCCAGTAGTGCCCGGGACTTCTTAGGCCAGCCCCAGCATTTT
TRBJ2-3,15,-,TRBV9,-,CASSVGLARTDTQYF,TGTGCCAGCAGCGTCGGGCTAGCGCGGACAGATACGCAGTATTTT
TRBJ2-3,17,TRBD2,TRBV9,few,CASSPRERGGRTDTQYF,TGTGCCAGCAGCCCCCGGGAGCGGGGGGGCCGCACAGATACGCAGTATTTT
TRBJ1-1,14,-,TRBV29-1,-,CSVERRVVDTEAFF,TGCAGCGTTGAAAGGAGGGTAGTGGATACTGAAGCTTTCTTT
TRBJ2-3,15,-,TRBV11-2,-,CASSAGRSSTDTQYF,TGTGCCAGCAGCGCGGGAAGGAGTAGCACAGATACGCAGTATTTT
TRBJ1-6,14,-,TRBV9,-,CASSVSGFYSPLHF,TGTGCCAGCAGCGTATCAGGCTTCTATTCACCCCTCCACTTT
TRBJ2-7,15,-,TRBV5-1,-,CASSSISGLSYEQYF,TGCGCCAGCAGCTCAATAAGCGGGCTCTCCTACGAGCAGTACTTC
TRBJ1-1,13,-,TRBV7-2,-,CASSLNLLDGAFF,TGTGCCAGCAGCTTAAACCTGCTAGACGGAGCTTTCTTT
TRBJ1-2,13,-,TRBV7-9,few,CASSTGQGYGYTF,TGTGCCAGCAGCACCGGGCAGGGTTATGGCTACACCTTC
TRBJ2-3,13,-,TRBV5-1,few,CASSLERADTQYF,TGCGCCAGCAGCTTGGAGAGGGCAGATACGCAGTATTTT